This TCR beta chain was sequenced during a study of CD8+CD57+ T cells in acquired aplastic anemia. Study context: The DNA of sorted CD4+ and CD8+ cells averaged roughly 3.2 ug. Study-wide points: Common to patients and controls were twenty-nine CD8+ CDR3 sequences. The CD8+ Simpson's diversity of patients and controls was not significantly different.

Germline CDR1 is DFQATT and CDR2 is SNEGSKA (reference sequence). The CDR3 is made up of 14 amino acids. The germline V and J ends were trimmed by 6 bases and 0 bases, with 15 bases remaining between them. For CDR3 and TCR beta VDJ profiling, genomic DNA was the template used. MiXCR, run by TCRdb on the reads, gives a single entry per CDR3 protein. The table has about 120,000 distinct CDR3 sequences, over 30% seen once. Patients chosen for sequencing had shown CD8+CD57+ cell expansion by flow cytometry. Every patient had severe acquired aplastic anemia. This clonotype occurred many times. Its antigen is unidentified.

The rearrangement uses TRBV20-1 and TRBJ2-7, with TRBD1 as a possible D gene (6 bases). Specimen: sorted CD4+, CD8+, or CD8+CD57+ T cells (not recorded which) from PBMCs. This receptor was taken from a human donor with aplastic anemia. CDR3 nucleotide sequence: TGCAGTGCCCCCTCCCCCAGGGGCTCCTACGAGCAGTACTTC. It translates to CSAPSPRGSYEQYF.